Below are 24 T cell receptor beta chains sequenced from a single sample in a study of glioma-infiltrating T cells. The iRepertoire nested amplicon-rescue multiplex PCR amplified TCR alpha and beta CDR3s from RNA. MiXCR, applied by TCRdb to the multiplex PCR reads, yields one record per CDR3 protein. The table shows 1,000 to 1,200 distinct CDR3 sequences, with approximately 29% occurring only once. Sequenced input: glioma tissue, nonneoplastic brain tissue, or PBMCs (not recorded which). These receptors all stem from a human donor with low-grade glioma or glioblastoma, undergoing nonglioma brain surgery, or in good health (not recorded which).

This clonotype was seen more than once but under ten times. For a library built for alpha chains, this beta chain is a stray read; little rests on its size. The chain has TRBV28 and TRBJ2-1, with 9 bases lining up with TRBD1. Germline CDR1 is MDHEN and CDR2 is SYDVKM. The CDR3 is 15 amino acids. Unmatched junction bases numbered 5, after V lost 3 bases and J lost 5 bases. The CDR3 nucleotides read TGTGCCAGCAGTTTCCCGGGACAGGGAAACAATGAGCAGTTCTTC. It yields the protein CASSFPGQGNNEQFF.

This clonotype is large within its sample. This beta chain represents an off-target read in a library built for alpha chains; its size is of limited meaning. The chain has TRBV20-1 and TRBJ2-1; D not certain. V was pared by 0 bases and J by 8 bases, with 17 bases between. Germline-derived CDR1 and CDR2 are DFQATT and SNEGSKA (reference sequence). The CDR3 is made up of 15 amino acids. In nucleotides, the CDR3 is TGCAGTGCTAGAGAAGCGCCACACGAAGTGGATGAGCAGTTCTTC. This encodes CSAREAPHEVDEQFF.

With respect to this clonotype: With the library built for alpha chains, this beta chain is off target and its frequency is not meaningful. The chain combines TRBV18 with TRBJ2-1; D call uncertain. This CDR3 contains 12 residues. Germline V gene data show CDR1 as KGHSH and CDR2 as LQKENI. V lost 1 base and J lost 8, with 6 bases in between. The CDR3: CASSPQGYEQFF. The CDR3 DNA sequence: TGTGCCAGCTCACCACAGGGATATGAGCAGTTCTTC.

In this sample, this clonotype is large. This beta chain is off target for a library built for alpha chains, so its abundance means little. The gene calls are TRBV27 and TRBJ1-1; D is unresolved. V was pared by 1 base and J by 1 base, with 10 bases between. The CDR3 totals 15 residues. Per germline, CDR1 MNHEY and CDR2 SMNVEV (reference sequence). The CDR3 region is CASSLLASPNTEAFF. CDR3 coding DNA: TGTGCCAGCAGTTTATTAGCATCTCCGAACACTGAAGCTTTCTTT.

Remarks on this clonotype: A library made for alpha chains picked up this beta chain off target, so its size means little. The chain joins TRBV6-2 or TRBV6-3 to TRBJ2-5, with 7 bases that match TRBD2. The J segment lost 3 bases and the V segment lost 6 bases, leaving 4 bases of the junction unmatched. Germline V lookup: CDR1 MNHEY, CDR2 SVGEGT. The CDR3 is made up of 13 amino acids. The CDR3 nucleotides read TGTGCCAGCAGAGGAAGCGGGGAAGAGACCCAGTACTTC. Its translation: CASRGSGEETQYF.

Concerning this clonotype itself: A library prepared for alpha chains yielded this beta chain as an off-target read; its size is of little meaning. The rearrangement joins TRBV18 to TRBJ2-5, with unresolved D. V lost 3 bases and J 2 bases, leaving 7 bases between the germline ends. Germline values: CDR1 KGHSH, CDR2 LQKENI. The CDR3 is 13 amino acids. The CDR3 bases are TGTGCCAGCTCACCCGGCCATCAAGAGACCCAGTACTTC. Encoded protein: CASSPGHQETQYF.

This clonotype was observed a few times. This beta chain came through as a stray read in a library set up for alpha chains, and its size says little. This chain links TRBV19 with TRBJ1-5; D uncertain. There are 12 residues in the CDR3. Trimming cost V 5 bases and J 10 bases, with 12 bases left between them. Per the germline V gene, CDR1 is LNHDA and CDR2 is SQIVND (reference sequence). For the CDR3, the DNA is TGTGCCAGTAGTTCAAAATTATTTCCCCAGCATTTT. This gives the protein CASSSKLFPQHF.

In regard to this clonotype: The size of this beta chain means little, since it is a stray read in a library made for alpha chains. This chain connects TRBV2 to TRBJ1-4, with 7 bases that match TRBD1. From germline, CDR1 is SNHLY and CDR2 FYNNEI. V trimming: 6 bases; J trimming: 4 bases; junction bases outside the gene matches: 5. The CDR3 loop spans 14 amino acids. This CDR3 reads CASRDDRVNEKLFF. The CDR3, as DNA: TGTGCCAGCAGGGACGACAGGGTTAATGAAAAACTGTTTTTT.

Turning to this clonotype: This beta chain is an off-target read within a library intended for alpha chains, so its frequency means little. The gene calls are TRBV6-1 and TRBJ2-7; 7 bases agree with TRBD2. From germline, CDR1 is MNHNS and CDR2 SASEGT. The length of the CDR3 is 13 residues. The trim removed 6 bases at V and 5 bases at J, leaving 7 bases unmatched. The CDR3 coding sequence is TGTGCCAGCAGCGACAGACTAGCTGACGAGCAGTACGTC. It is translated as CASSDRLADEQYV.

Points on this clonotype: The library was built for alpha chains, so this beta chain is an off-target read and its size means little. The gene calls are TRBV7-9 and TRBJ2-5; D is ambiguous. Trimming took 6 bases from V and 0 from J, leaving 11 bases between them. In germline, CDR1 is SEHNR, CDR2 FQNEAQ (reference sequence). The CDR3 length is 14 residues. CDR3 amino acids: CASRGPSYQETQYF. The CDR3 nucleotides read TGTGCCAGCAGAGGACCTTCCTACCAAGAGACCCAGTACTTC.

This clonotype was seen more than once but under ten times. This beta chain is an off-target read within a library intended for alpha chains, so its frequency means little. The CDR3 DNA follows: TGTGCCAGTACTAGCGGGACGGGCGACACGCAGTATTTT. It is translated as CASTSGTGDTQYF. The chain combines TRBV7-2 with TRBJ2-3; 10 bases line up with TRBD2. This CDR3 comprises 13 residues. Germline assignment: CDR1 SGHTA and CDR2 FQGNSA. Trimming cost V 9 bases and J 9 bases; bases outside gene matches: 9.

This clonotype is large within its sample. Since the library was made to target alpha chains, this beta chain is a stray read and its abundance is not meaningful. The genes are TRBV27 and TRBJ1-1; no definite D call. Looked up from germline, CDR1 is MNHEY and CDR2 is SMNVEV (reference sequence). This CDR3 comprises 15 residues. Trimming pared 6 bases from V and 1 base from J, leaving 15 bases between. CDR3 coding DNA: TGTGCCAGCAGGGGTCAGCTCAGTCCGAACACTGAAGCTTTCTTT. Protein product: CASRGQLSPNTEAFF.

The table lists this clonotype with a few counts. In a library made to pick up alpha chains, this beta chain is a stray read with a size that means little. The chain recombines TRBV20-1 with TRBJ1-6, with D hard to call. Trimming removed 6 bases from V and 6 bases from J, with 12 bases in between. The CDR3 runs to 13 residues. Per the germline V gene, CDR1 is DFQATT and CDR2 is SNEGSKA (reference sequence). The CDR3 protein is CSAEIRGNSPLHF. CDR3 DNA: TGCAGTGCCGAAATACGGGGTAATTCACCCCTCCACTTT.

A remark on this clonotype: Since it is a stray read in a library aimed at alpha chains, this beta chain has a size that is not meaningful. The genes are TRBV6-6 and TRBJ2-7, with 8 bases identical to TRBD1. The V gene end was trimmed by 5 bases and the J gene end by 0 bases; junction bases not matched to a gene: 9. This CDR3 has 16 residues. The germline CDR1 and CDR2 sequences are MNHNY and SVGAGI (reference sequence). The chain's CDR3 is CASSDPTGVDSYEQYF. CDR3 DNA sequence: TGTGCCAGCAGTGACCCGACAGGGGTGGACTCCTACGAGCAGTACTTC.

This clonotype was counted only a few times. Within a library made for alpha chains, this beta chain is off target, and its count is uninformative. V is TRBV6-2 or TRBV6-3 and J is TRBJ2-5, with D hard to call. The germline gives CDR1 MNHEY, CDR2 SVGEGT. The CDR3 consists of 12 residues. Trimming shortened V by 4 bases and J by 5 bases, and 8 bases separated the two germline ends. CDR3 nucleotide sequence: TGTGCCAGCAGTTCCTTCTCGGAGACCCAGTACTTC. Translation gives CASSSFSETQYF.

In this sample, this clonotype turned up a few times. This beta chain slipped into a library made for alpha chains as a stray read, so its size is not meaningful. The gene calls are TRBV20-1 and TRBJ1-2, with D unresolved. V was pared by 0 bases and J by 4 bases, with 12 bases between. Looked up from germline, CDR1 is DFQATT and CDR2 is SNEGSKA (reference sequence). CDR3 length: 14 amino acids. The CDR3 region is CSARDPLAPYGYTF. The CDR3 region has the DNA TGCAGTGCTAGAGATCCTCTTGCTCCCTATGGCTACACCTTC.

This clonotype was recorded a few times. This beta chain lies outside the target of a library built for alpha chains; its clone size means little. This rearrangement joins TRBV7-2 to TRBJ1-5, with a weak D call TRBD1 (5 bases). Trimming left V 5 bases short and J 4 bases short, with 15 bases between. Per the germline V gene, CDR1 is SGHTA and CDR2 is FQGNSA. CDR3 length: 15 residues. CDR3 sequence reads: CASSPRIGGNQPQHF. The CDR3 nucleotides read TGTGCCAGCAGCCCGAGGATCGGGGGAAATCAGCCCCAGCATTTT.

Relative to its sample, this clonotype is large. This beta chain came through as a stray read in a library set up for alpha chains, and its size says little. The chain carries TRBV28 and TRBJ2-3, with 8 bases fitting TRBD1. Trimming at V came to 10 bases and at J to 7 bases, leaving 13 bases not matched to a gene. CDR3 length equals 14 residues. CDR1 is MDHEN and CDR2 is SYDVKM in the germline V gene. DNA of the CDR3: TGTGCCACCCAATCCGGACAGGGTGTTTATACGCAGTATTTT. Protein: CATQSGQGVYTQYF.

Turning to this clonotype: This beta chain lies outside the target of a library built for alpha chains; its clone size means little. Here the CDR3 DNA reads TGTGCCAGCAGTCCATCGGGACAGCTTACCTACGAGCAGTACTTC. This translates into CASSPSGQLTYEQYF. V and J are TRBV28 and TRBJ2-7; 7 bases are shared with TRBD1. The V and J ends lost 5 bases and 2 bases, in that order; junction bases with no gene match: 9. The CDR3 is 15 amino acids. Germline CDR1 is MDHEN and CDR2 is SYDVKM.

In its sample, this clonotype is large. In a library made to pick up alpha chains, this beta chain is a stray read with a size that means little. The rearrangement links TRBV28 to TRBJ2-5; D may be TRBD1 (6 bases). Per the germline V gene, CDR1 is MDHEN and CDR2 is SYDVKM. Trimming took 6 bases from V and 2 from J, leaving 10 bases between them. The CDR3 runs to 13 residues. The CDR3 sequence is CASRTGTQETQYF. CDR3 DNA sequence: TGTGCCAGCAGAACCGGGACACAAGAGACCCAGTACTTC.

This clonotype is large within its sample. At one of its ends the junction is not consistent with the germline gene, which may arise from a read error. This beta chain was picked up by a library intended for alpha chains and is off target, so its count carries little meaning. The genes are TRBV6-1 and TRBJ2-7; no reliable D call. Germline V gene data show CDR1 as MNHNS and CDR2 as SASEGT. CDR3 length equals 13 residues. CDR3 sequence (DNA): TGTGCCAGCAGTCCGCATTGGACGGAATCCTCGCACTTC. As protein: CASSPHWTESSHF.

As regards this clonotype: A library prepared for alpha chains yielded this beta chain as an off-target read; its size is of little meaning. In nucleotides, the CDR3 is TGTGCCAGCAGCTTAGGACAGGGGGTTTCGTACTTC. Amino acid sequence: CASSLGQGVSYF. The rearrangement uses TRBV7-2 and TRBJ2-7; 9 bases are shared with TRBD1. V lost 1 base and J lost 12; bases outside the gene matches: 4. Germline CDR1 reads SGHTA; CDR2 reads FQGNSA. The length of the CDR3 is 12 residues.

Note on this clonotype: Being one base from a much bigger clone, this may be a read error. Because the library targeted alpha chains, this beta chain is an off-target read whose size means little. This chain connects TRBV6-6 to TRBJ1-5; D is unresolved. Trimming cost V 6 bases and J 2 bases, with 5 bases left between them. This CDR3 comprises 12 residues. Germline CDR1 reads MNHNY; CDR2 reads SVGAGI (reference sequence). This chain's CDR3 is CASRDGNQPQHF. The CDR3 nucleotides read TGTGCCAGCAGGGACGGCAATCAGCCCCAGCATTTT.

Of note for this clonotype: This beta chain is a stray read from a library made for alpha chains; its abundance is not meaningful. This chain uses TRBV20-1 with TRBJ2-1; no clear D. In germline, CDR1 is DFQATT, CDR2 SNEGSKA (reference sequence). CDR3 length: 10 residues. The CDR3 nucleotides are TGCAGCGGTATCTACAATGAGCAGTTCTTC. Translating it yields CSGIYNEQFF.